This T cell receptor (beta chain) is drawn from a study of blood T cell repertoires in COVID-19. Overall study context: The origin of the acute and convalescent COVID-19 samples was the United States, Italy and Spain. Sources were T cells, B-cell-depleted T cells, or PBMCs; the material itself was cDNA or gDNA.

Trimming took off 4 bases at V and 1 base at J, with 17 bases between the two ends. CDR1 and CDR2 (germline): LGHNA, YNFKEQ. This CDR3 is 17 amino acids long. A single count supports this clone. How the authors handled the data: Reference gene primer amplification gave estimated nucleated cell counts. The assay was immunoSEQ multiplex PCR, and TCRdb's table has in-frame clones only and misses some. V and J calls and clone size follow that table, whereas D and trimming were derived from the DNA. The sample consists of 200,000 to 250,000 clones, 70% to 90% of them appearing once. The V call is TRBV4-2, the J call TRBJ1-3, with a weak D call TRBD1 (6 bases). The sample was peripheral blood. The sequence was obtained from a woman aged 25 to 39 who had recovered from COVID-19. The CDR3 DNA follows: TGTGCCAGCAGCCCACCGACAGGAAGGTCATCTGGAAACACCATATATTTT. Translated: CASSPPTGRSSGNTIYF.